The rows below give T cell receptor beta chains drawn from one sample of a study of vaccination and CD4 T cells after COVID-19. Their target antigens are unknown. Using its own MiXCR run on the PCR reads, TCRdb lists one record per CDR3 protein. The profile covers 300 to 350 distinct CDR3 sequences, with around 7% appearing a single time and 22% taken by the ten largest. Sequencing was done on a sample of CD4+ T cells from blood, cultured in vitro. Source of these receptors: a human donor in good health. The CDR3 runs from the conserved cysteine through the conserved F or W. A D gene is named only where the DNA matches it firmly. The size of a clone is reported for some rows only, either as once, few or many, or as a class for expanded clones.

TRBJ2-3,TRBV20-1,large,TRBD2,TGCAGTGCACGGACTAGCGGGGGGGCGACAGATACGCAGTATTTT,CSARTSGGATDTQYF
TRBJ1-2,TRBV4-3,large,TRBD1,TGCGCCAGCAGCCGCGACCTCCGGGACAGGGGGCGAGGCTACACCTTC,CASSRDLRDRGRGYTF
TRBJ2-7,TRBV5-4,medium-sized,NA,TGTGCCAGCAGCTTTGGGACAACCTACGAGCAGTACTTC,CASSFGTTYEQYF
TRBJ1-1,TRBV3-1,few,NA,TGTGCCAGCAGCCTAAGGGGGGACACTGAAGCTTTCTTT,CASSLRGDTEAFF
TRBJ2-2,TRBV20-1,large,NA,TGCAGTGCGCGACGCGACTACACCGGGGAGCTGTTTTTT,CSARRDYTGELFF
TRBJ2-7,TRBV2,large,NA,TGTGCCAGCACTGAGGAACAGGTGGGGCTCGACGAGCAGTACTTC,CASTEEQVGLDEQYF
TRBJ1-4,TRBV28,NA,NA,TGTGCCAGCAGTTTTTCGGGGGCAGGGGAAAAACTGTTTTTT,CASSFSGAGEKLFF
TRBJ2-3,TRBV27,large,NA,TGTGCCAGCAGTAAGAATAGGGTCACAGATACGCAGTATTTT,CASSKNRVTDTQYF
TRBJ1-5,TRBV12-3/TRBV12-4,hyperexpanded,TRBD1,TGTGCCAGCACCCAGGGGGAGTTTCAAGGTCAGCCCCAGCATTTT,CASTQGEFQGQPQHF